Shown below are 30 T cell receptor beta chains from a single sample sequenced in a study of T cell responses to AZD1222 COVID-19 vaccine. Sequenced by immunoSEQ multiplex PCR; TCRdb stores in-frame clones only, minus some. The table includes 100,000 or so clones, about 88% detected once. Sequences were derived from peripheral blood, sampled on day 0 of AZD1222 vaccination. Every receptor here comes from an adult in good health.

J is TRBJ2-4 and V is TRBV4-1; 12 positions agree with TRBD2. The CDR3 is 16 residues long. Germline V gene sequence: CDR1 MGHRA, CDR2 YSYEKL. The trim removed 6 bases at V and 7 bases at J, leaving 10 bases unmatched. Here the CDR3 DNA reads TGCGCCAGCAGGCAGGGGCTAGCGGGAGGGCCGAACATTCAGTACTTC. As protein: CASRQGLAGGPNIQYF.

A note on this clone: Other DNA sequences in this specimen translate into the identical CDR3. The V gene is TRBV9, the J gene TRBJ2-1, with D unresolved. CDR1 and CDR2 (germline): SGDLS, YYNGEE. Trimming left V 0 bases short and J 3 bases short, with 4 bases between. This CDR3 spans 13 amino acids. The CDR3 region is CASSVGSYNEQFF. CDR3 sequence (DNA): TGTGCCAGCAGCGTAGGGAGCTACAATGAGCAGTTCTTC.

This chain connects TRBV11-1 to TRBJ1-5, with D unclear. The CDR3 loop spans 13 amino acids. Germline loops: CDR1 SGHAT, CDR2 FQDESV (reference sequence). Trimming pared 1 base from V and 3 bases from J, leaving 4 bases between. CDR3 residues: CASSLGFNQPQHF. The CDR3 DNA is TGTGCCAGCAGCTTAGGATTCAATCAGCCCCAGCATTTT. Together with reference TRBV11-1 and TRBJ1-5, the CDR3 gives the full variable domain: EAEVAQSPRYKITEKSQAVAFWCDPISGHATLYWYRQILGQGPELLVQFQDESVVDDSQLPKDRFSAERLKGVDSTLKIQPAELGDSAMYLCASSLGFNQPQHFGDGTRLSIL.

The rearrangement joins TRBV9 to TRBJ1-2; tentative D call: TRBD1 (5 bases). The V and J ends lost 4 bases and 5 bases respectively, with 15 bases between them. Germline CDR1 is SGDLS and CDR2 is YYNGEE. CDR3 length: 14 residues. CDR3 sequence: CASSRPGTRYGYTF. The CDR3 DNA is TGTGCCAGCAGCAGACCCGGGACGAGGTATGGCTACACCTTC.

The V and J genes are TRBV5-1 and TRBJ1-1, with 9 bases identical to TRBD1. Germline CDR1 SGHRS, CDR2 YFSETQ. CDR3 length: 14 amino acids. Losses at the gene ends were 4 bases for V and 0 bases for J; bases not matched to a gene: 1. The CDR3 sequence: CASSRDRVNTEAFF. The CDR3, as DNA: TGCGCCAGCAGCAGGGACAGGGTGAACACTGAAGCTTTCTTT.

The CDR3 reads CASSLWDRVRNEQFF. The CDR3 bases are TGTGCCAGCAGCTTGTGGGACAGGGTCCGGAATGAGCAGTTCTTC. This chain joins TRBV5-6 and TRBJ2-1; the match to TRBD1 covers 9 bases. Per the germline V gene, CDR1 is SGHDT and CDR2 is YYEEEE. Losses at the gene ends were 1 base for V and 7 bases for J; bases not matched to a gene: 6. CDR3 length: 15 amino acids.

The J gene is TRBJ2-1, the V gene TRBV11-3; maybe TRBD2 (6 bases). Germline values: CDR1 SGHNT, CDR2 YENEEA. V was cut by 5 bases and J by 0 bases, with 14 bases left in between. This CDR3 contains 16 residues. CDR3 protein: CASSPRDSLSYNEQFF. CDR3 DNA: TGTGCCAGCAGCCCCCGGGACTCTCTCTCCTACAATGAGCAGTTCTTC.

The chain employs TRBV29-1 and TRBJ1-2; D might be TRBD1 (5 bases). Trimming stripped 8 bases from V and 3 bases from J, with 13 bases between. Looked up from germline, CDR1 is SQVTM and CDR2 is ANQGSEA. The CDR3 loop spans 12 amino acids. CDR3 region: CSSRTGDYGYTF. The CDR3 coding sequence is TGCAGCTCACGAACAGGCGACTATGGCTACACCTTC.

The CDR3 loop is CASKLTGADTQYF. The CDR3 nucleotides are TGTGCCAGCAAGCTTACGGGCGCAGATACGCAGTATTTT. The rearrangement uses TRBV27 and TRBJ2-3; D ambiguous. The CDR3 extends over 13 amino acids. V lost 7 bases and J lost 4, with 12 bases in between. CDR1 is MNHEY and CDR2 is SMNVEV in the germline V gene (reference sequence).

This clone was seen a single time. The V gene is TRBV5-1, the J gene TRBJ1-1; D not resolved. Per the germline V gene, CDR1 is SGHRS and CDR2 is YFSETQ. The CDR3 totals 14 residues. V lost 1 base, J lost 1 base, and 8 bases lay in between. CDR3 DNA sequence: TGCGCCAGCAGCTTGAACATCCCGAACACTGAAGCTTTCTTT. It yields the protein CASSLNIPNTEAFF.

V is TRBV7-2 and J is TRBJ1-6, with TRBD1 matching 8 bases. CDR1 is SGHTA, CDR2 FQGNSA, per germline. The ends lost 5 bases at V and 8 bases at J; junction bases unmatched: 2. This CDR3 is 13 amino acids long. The chain's CDR3 is CASSQGQDSPLHF. The CDR3 bases are TGTGCCAGCAGCCAGGGACAGGATTCACCCCTCCACTTT.

The V gene is TRBV19, the J gene TRBJ1-1; tentatively, D is TRBD1 (6 bases). Trimming stripped 8 bases from V and 0 bases from J, with 22 bases between. Germline values: CDR1 LNHDA, CDR2 SQIVND (reference sequence). This CDR3 contains 17 residues. For the CDR3, the DNA is TGTGCCAGTCACGCTAATGTAGGGACATTCATGAACACTGAAGCTTTCTTT. Translation gives CASHANVGTFMNTEAFF.

The chain employs TRBV11-2 and TRBJ1-2; TRBD1 matches at 8 bases. Germline trimming cut 0 bases from V and 3 bases from J; bases unmatched to any gene: 15. The CDR3 runs to 19 residues. Germline V gene lookup returns CDR1 SGHAT and CDR2 FQNNGV. CDR3 sequence (DNA): TGTGCCAGCAGCTTAGATGCCTTCACAACAGGGGGATTACACTATGGCTACACCTTC. It translates to CASSLDAFTTGGLHYGYTF.

The chain carries TRBV2 and TRBJ1-5, with 8 bases aligning to TRBD1. Germline CDR1 reads SNHLY; CDR2 reads FYNNEI. The CDR3 consists of 15 residues. With V trimmed by 0 bases and J by 7 bases, 5 bases remained unmatched. The CDR3 reads CASSEARQGRQPQHF. Here the CDR3 DNA reads TGTGCCAGCAGTGAAGCACGACAGGGGAGACAGCCCCAGCATTTT. Full variable domain (missing parts from reference TRBV2 and TRBJ1-5): EPEVTQTPSHQVTQMGQEVILRCVPISNHLYFYWYRQILGQKVEFLVSFYNNEISEKSEIFDDQFSVERPDGSNFTLKIRSTKLEDSAMYFCASSEARQGRQPQHFGDGTRLSIL.

The J gene is TRBJ2-3, the V gene TRBV19; 7 bases align to TRBD2. The CDR3 is 15 residues long. The J segment lost 4 bases and the V segment lost 3 bases, leaving 7 bases of the junction unmatched. The germline gives CDR1 LNHDA, CDR2 SQIVND (reference sequence). CDR3 nucleotide sequence: TGTGCCAGTAGTATCAACGGGGGAGGGCCAGATACGCAGTATTTT. Translation: CASSINGGGPDTQYF. Using reference TRBV19 and TRBJ2-3 for the parts outside the CDR3, the full variable domain is DGGITQSPKYLFRKEGQNVTLSCEQNLNHDAMYWYRQDPGQGLRLIYYSQIVNDFQKGDIAEGYSVSREKKESFPLTVTSAQKNPTAFYLCASSINGGGPDTQYFGPGTRLTVL.

This sequence joins TRBV18 and TRBJ1-1; D is perhaps TRBD1 (5 bases). This CDR3 contains 12 residues. Germline V gene lookup returns CDR1 KGHSH and CDR2 LQKENI. V lost 3 bases and J lost 5, with 7 bases in between. The CDR3 bases are TGTGCCAGCTCACCCAGGGAAACTGAAGCTTTCTTT. It is translated as CASSPRETEAFF.

On this clone itself: Other nucleotide sequences in the sample specify the same CDR3. The chain couples TRBV18 to TRBJ1-4; a weak D match, TRBD1 (5 bases). With 3 bases removed from V and 7 bases from J, the gap between germline ends came to 9 bases. Germline V gives CDR1 KGHSH, CDR2 LQKENI. This CDR3 has 13 residues. The CDR3 DNA reads TGTGCCAGCTCACCCCGGGACGGTGAAAAACTGTTTTTT. This encodes CASSPRDGEKLFF. The complete variable domain, with remaining parts taken from reference TRBV18 and TRBJ1-4, reads NAGVMQNPRHLVRRRGQEARLRCSPMKGHSHVYWYRQLPEEGLKFMVYLQKENIIDESGMPKERFSAEFPKEGPSILRIQQVVRGDSAAYFCASSPRDGEKLFFGSGTQLSVL.

The rearrangement uses TRBV30 and TRBJ1-2; D uncertain. The V gene lost 1 base and the J gene lost 3 bases, with 6 bases spanning the gap. CDR3 size: 12 residues. CDR1 GTSNPN and CDR2 SVGIG come from the germline V gene (reference sequence). The CDR3 sequence is CAWSGADYGYTF. DNA for the CDR3: TGTGCCTGGAGTGGGGCAGACTATGGCTACACCTTC. Looking up the rest from reference TRBV30 and TRBJ1-2 gives the full variable domain: SQTIHQWPATLVQPVGSPLSLECTVEGTSNPNLYWYRQAAGRGLQLLFYSVGIGQISSEVPQNLSASRPQDRQFILSSKKLLLSDSGFYLCAWSGADYGYTFGSGTRLTVV.

A note on this clone: One end of the junction does not line up with germline, which may come from a read error. The chain recombines TRBV3-1 (or the pseudogene TRBV3-2) with TRBJ2-7; tentative D call: TRBD2 (6 bases). The CDR3 runs to 12 residues. The germline gives CDR1 LGHDT, CDR2 YNNKEL (reference sequence). The CDR3 DNA follows: TGTGCCAGCAGCGAAGAACGGATGCTGGGGACTTTT. Translating gives CASSEERMLGTF.

The chain is built from TRBV11-3 and TRBJ1-1; 8 nucleotides line up with TRBD1. The V and J ends lost 5 bases and 1 base, in that order; junction bases with no gene match: 6. Germline assignment: CDR1 SGHNT and CDR2 YENEEA. The CDR3 is 15 residues long. The DNA for the CDR3 is TGTGCCAGCAGCAAAGGACAGGGAACGAACACTGAAGCTTTCTTT. Amino acids: CASSKGQGTNTEAFF.

As for this clone: Different DNA sequences within this sample yield the same CDR3. The chain has TRBV12-3 or TRBV12-4 and TRBJ1-2; D uncertain. The ends were cut back, 6 bases at V and 4 bases at J, with 9 bases in the middle. The CDR3 extends over 12 amino acids. The CDR3 sequence: CASSSEGYGYTF. The CDR3 bases are TGTGCCAGCAGCTCAGAGGGCTATGGCTACACCTTC.

In its sample, this clone was seen once. The V and J genes are TRBV19 and TRBJ1-6, with TRBD1 matching 7 bases. J was trimmed by 6 bases and V by 4 bases; bases with no gene match: 3. The length of the CDR3 is 14 residues. CDR1 LNHDA and CDR2 SQIVND come from the germline V gene (reference sequence). In DNA form, the CDR3 reads TGTGCCAGTAGTACAGGGGGGTCTAATTCACCCCTCCACTTT. It specifies CASSTGGSNSPLHF.

CDR3 bases: TGTGCCAGCAGCGCCCCGGGACAGGGGGTCTACAATGAGCAGTTCTTC. Residues: CASSAPGQGVYNEQFF. The chain links TRBV9 to TRBJ2-1; the match to TRBD1 covers 11 bases. Germline CDR1 SGDLS, CDR2 YYNGEE. The CDR3 loop spans 16 amino acids. Trimming at V came to 3 bases and at J to 3 bases, leaving 5 bases not matched to a gene. Looking up the rest from reference TRBV9 and TRBJ2-1 gives the full variable domain: DSGVTQTPKHLITATGQRVTLRCSPRSGDLSVYWYQQSLDQGLQFLIQYYNGEERAKGNILERFSAQQFPDLHSELNLSSLELGDSALYFCASSAPGQGVYNEQFFGPGTRLTVL.

The rearrangement uses TRBV6-2 or TRBV6-3 and TRBJ2-2, with D possibly being TRBD2 (6 bases). Germline CDR1 reads MNHEY; CDR2 reads SVGEGT. The CDR3 is 19 residues long. V dropped 0 bases and J dropped 0 bases, with 17 bases sitting between them. The CDR3: CASSYSIRGTLSNTGELFF. In DNA form, the CDR3 reads TGTGCCAGCAGTTACTCGATTCGGGGGACGCTTTCGAACACCGGGGAGCTGTTTTTT.

This chain links TRBV6-4 with TRBJ1-5; D not certain. The length of the CDR3 is 13 residues. From germline, CDR1 is MRHNA and CDR2 SNTAGT. V was cut by 4 bases and J by 0 bases, with 4 bases left in between. CDR3 nucleotides: TGTGCCAGCAGTGTGGATAGCAATCAGCCCCAGCATTTT. Translation gives CASSVDSNQPQHF.

V is TRBV6-5 and J is TRBJ1-1, with 11 bases aligning to TRBD1. The germline V gene has CDR1 MNHEY and CDR2 SVGAGI. The ends lost 7 bases at V and 8 bases at J; junction bases unmatched: 3. This CDR3 comprises 12 residues. CDR3 sequence (DNA): TGTGCCAGCAACGGGGACAGGGGGGAAGCTTTCTTT. As protein: CASNGDRGEAFF.

The rearrangement joins TRBV29-1 to TRBJ2-3; a possible D gene is TRBD2 (5 bases). The CDR3 has 15 amino acids. Germline V gene data show CDR1 as SQVTM and CDR2 as ANQGSEA. The V end was cut by 6 bases, the J end by 2 bases, with 18 bases between. The CDR3 bases are TGCAGCGTAGCCGAGTCTAGCCACCCCACAGATACGCAGTATTTT. It yields the protein CSVAESSHPTDTQYF.

V usage is TRBV6-5 and J usage is TRBJ1-2, with no clear D. This CDR3 is 13 amino acids long. Trimming stripped 2 bases from V and 5 bases from J, with 9 bases between. Germline CDR1 and CDR2: MNHEY and SVGAGI. CDR3 protein: CASSYGVDYGYTF. The CDR3 bases are TGTGCCAGCAGTTACGGGGTCGATTATGGCTACACCTTC.

This chain links TRBV19 with TRBJ2-1, with 14 bases lining up with TRBD2. From germline, CDR1 is LNHDA and CDR2 SQIVND (reference sequence). The length of the CDR3 is 15 residues. Trimming at V came to 6 bases and at J to 4 bases, leaving 2 bases not matched to a gene. CDR3 in amino acids: CASSRLAGGYNEQFF. CDR3 nucleotides: TGTGCCAGTAGCAGACTAGCGGGGGGGTACAATGAGCAGTTCTTC.

V gene TRBV28 combines with J gene TRBJ1-4; unclear D gene. The CDR3 consists of 15 residues. V was clipped by 4 bases and J by 3 bases, with 12 bases between them. Germline V gene sequence: CDR1 MDHEN, CDR2 SYDVKM. CDR3 sequence reads: CASSSNGVANEKLFF. The DNA for the CDR3 is TGTGCCAGCAGTTCCAATGGGGTGGCTAATGAAAAACTGTTTTTT.